This TCR beta chain was profiled in a study of graft-versus-host responses after intestinal transplantation. Study as a whole: Anti-thymocyte globulin induction, then tacrolimus and steroids for about three years, went to all recipients.

The CDR3 covers 14 residues. Per germline, CDR1 SNHLY and CDR2 FYNNEI. Study findings and constraints: Some patients had graft-donor T cell macrochimerism. In their allografts, the ratios of graft-versus-host to host-versus-graft T cell clones were high. Early post-transplant HvG declines showed an association with peak circulating GvH clone levels.

For this clone: Its antigen is unknown.

Repertoires were generated with immunoSEQ multiplex PCR, while TCRdb's copy carries only in-frame clones and drops some. The table lists 95,000 or so clones, 75% to 95% of them singletons. Here the sequenced sample was PBMCs, taken around 68 weeks after intestinal transplant. The TCR sequence derives from a human patient who received an intestinal transplant, so some T cells may come from the graft donor. The genes are TRBV2 and TRBJ2-5; no reliable D call. The DNA end lines up better with TRBJ2-7; the J call may be wrong. Here the CDR3 reads CASSFTHSGYEQYF. The CDR3 bases are TGTGCCAGCAGTTTCACCCACTCTGGGTACGAGCAGTACTTC.